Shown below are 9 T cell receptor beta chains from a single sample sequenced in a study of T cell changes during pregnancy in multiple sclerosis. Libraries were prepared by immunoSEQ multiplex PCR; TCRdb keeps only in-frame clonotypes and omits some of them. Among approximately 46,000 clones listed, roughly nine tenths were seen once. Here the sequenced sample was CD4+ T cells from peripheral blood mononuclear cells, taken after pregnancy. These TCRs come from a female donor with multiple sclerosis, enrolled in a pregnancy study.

The DNA for the CDR3 is TGTGCCAGCAGCCCCGCTAGCGGGAGGGGGAGCGAGCAGTTCTTC. This sequence encodes CASSPASGRGSEQFF. The gene calls are TRBV7-3 and TRBJ2-1; TRBD2 agrees at 12 bases. The CDR3 totals 15 residues. V shed 5 bases and J 10 bases; nucleotides not matched to a gene: 9. The germline gives CDR1 SGHTA, CDR2 FQGTGA.

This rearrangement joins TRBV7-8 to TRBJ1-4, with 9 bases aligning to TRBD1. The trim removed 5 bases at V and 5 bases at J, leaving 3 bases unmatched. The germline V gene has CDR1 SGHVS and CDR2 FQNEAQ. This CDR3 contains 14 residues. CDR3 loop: CASSPDRGNEKLFF. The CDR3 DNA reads TGTGCCAGCAGCCCCGACAGGGGGAATGAAAAACTGTTTTTT.

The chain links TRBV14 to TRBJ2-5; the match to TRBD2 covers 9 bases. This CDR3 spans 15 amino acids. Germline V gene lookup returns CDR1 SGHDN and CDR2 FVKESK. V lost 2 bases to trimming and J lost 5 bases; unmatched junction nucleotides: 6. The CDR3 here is CASSQRGRALETQYF. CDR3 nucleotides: TGTGCCAGCAGCCAACGCGGGAGGGCCCTTGAGACCCAGTACTTC. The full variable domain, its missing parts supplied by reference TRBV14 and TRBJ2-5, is EAGVTQFPSHSVIEKGQTVTLRCDPISGHDNLYWYRRVMGKEIKFLLHFVKESKQDESGMPNNRFLAERTGGTYSTLKVQPAELEDSGVYFCASSQRGRALETQYFGPGTRLLVL.

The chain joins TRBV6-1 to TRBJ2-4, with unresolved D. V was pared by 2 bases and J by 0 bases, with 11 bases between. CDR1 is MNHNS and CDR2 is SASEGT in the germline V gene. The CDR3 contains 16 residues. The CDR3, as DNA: TGTGCCAGCAGTGAACAATTCCAGATAGCCAAAAACATTCAGTACTTC. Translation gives CASSEQFQIAKNIQYF.

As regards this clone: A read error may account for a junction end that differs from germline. CDR3 DNA sequence: TGTGCCAGCACCGTCGACAGGGGGGATGACAAACTGTTTTTT. Translation gives CASTVDRGDDKLFF. This chain links TRBV5-4 with TRBJ1-4; 9 nucleotides match TRBD1. CDR3 size: 14 residues. Per the germline V gene, CDR1 is SGHNT and CDR2 is YYREEE (reference sequence).

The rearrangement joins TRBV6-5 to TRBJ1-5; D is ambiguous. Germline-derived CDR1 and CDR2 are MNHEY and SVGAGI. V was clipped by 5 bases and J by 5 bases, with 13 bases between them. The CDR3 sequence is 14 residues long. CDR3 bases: TGTGCCAGCAGTGTATCCGGTTATTATCAGCCCCAGCATTTT. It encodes CASSVSGYYQPQHF.

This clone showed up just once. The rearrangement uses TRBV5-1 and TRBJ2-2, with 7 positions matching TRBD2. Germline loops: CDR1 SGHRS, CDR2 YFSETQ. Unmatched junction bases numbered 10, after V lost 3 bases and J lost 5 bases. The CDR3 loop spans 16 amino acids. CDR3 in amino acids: CASSWGAGRGTGELFF. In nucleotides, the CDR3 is TGCGCCAGCAGCTGGGGAGCGGGACGAGGAACCGGGGAGCTGTTTTTT.

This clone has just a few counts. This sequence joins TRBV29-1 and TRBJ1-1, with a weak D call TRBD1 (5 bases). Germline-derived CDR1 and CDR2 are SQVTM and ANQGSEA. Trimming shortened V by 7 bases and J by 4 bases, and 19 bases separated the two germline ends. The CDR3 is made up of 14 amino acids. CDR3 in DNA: TGCAGCGCAAACCCCCAGGGCGGCGGCACTGAAGCTTTCTTT. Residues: CSANPQGGGTEAFF. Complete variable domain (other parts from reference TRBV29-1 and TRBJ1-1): SAVISQKPSRDICQRGTSLTIQCQVDSQVTMMFWYRQQPGQSLTLIATANQGSEATYESGFVIDKFPISRPNLTFSTLTVSNMSPEDSSIYLCSANPQGGGTEAFFGQGTRLTVV.

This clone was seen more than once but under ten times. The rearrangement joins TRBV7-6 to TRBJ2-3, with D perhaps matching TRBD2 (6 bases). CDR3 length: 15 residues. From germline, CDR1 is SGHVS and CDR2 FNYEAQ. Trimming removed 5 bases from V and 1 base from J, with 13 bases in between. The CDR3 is CASSPGTDRTDTQYF. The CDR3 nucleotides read TGTGCCAGCAGCCCCGGGACTGACCGCACAGATACGCAGTATTTT. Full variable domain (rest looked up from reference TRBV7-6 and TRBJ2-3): GAGVSQSPRYKVTKRGQDVALRCDPISGHVSLYWYRQALGQGPEFLTYFNYEAQQDKSGLPNDRFSAERPEGSISTLTIQRTEQRDSAMYRCASSPGTDRTDTQYFGPGTRLTVL.